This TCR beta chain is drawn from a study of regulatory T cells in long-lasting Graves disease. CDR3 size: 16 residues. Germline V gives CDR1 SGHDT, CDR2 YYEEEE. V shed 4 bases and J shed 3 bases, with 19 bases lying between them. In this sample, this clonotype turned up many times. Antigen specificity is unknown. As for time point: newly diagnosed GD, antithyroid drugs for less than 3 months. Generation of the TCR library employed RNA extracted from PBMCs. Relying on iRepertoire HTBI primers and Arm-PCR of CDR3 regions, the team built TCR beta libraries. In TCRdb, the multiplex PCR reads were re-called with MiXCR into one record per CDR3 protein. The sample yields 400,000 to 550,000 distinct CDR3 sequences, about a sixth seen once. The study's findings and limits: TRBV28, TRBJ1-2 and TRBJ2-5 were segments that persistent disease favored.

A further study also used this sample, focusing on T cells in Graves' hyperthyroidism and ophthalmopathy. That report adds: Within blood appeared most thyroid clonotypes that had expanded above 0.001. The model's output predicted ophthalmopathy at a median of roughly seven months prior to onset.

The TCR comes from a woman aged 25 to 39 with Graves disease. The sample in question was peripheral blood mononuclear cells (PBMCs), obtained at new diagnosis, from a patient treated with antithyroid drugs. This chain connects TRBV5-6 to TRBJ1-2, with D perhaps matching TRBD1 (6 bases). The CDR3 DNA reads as TGTGCCAGCAGCGCAAGGTCAGGGGCAAATCACTATGGCTACACCTTC. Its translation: CASSARSGANHYGYTF.